Below, 5 T cell receptor beta chains from the same sample are listed, as sequenced in a study of T cell responses to AZD1222 COVID-19 vaccine. Profiling relied on immunoSEQ multiplex PCR, and the TCRdb table lists in-frame clones only, not all of them. This table has roughly 120,000 clones, over 85% appearing once. This specimen consisted of peripheral blood, obtained on day 0 of AZD1222 vaccination. The receptor set was obtained from an adult in good health.

This rearrangement joins TRBV5-1 to TRBJ2-1; 7 bases line up with TRBD1. The V segment lost 4 bases and the J segment 7 bases; nucleotides outside the gene matches: 11. This CDR3 region has 15 residues. From germline, CDR1 is SGHRS and CDR2 YFSETQ. This CDR3 is CASSPRTGEGNEQFF. DNA of the CDR3: TGCGCCAGCAGCCCCCGGACAGGAGAGGGGAATGAGCAGTTCTTC.

V gene TRBV12-3 or TRBV12-4 combines with J gene TRBJ1-2; 7 bases match TRBD1. There are 13 residues in the CDR3. Trimming took 7 bases from V and 7 from J; bases not matched to a gene: 9. The CDR3 here is CASIPFKGAGYTF. The CDR3 coding sequence is TGTGCCAGCATCCCTTTTAAGGGGGCTGGCTACACCTTC.

This clone was recorded a few times. The J gene is TRBJ2-1, the V gene TRBV14, with 12 nucleotides matching TRBD2. Germline V gives CDR1 SGHDN, CDR2 FVKESK. The CDR3 contains 18 residues. V shed 2 bases and J 9 bases; nucleotides not matched to a gene: 14. The CDR3 sequence: CASSQTQGRLAGAAEQFF. For the CDR3, the DNA is TGTGCCAGCAGCCAAACCCAGGGCCGACTAGCGGGAGCTGCTGAGCAGTTCTTC.

V gene TRBV2 combines with J gene TRBJ1-1; 10 bases line up with TRBD1. The CDR3 loop spans 13 amino acids. The germline V gene encodes CDR1 SNHLY and CDR2 FYNNEI. Trimming cost V 7 bases and J 10 bases; bases outside gene matches: 9. The CDR3 loop reads CASIGDRGLGAFF. In nucleotides, the CDR3 is TGTGCCAGCATTGGGGACAGGGGCCTGGGAGCTTTCTTT.

The J gene is TRBJ1-3, the V gene TRBV18, with a possible D match to TRBD1 (5 bases). The germline gives CDR1 KGHSH, CDR2 LQKENI. The CDR3 extends over 16 amino acids. V was shortened by 4 bases and J by 0 bases, with 13 bases between the two germline ends. The CDR3 region has the DNA TGTGCCAGCTCACTGGGGACCGGACGCTCTGGAAACACCATATATTTT. Its protein product is CASSLGTGRSGNTIYF. The complete variable domain, with remaining parts taken from reference TRBV18 and TRBJ1-3, reads NAGVMQNPRHLVRRRGQEARLRCSPMKGHSHVYWYRQLPEEGLKFMVYLQKENIIDESGMPKERFSAEFPKEGPSILRIQQVVRGDSAAYFCASSLGTGRSGNTIYFGEGSWLTVV.